This T cell receptor beta chain was obtained from a study of blood T cells in healthy people across ages. Whole-study context: Capture via template switching afforded approximately one barcoded beta molecule per two T cells. Whole-study results and caveats: Compared with aged donors, long-lived donors showed fewer expanded clones, suggesting selection. When one million T cells were used, diversity estimates were thought to be underestimates.

Healthy Caucasian individuals from Russia aged roughly 6 to 90 served as donors. Note on this clonotype: Antigen unknown.

V was clipped by 6 bases and J by 7 bases, with 15 bases between them. Germline lookup yields CDR1 MNHEY and CDR2 SMNVEV (reference sequence). The CDR3 sequence is 14 residues long. Using a J-beta primer mix together with a sample-barcoded 5' primer, a second PCR was run for roughly 6 to 12 cycles. MiXCR, run by TCRdb on the 5' RACE reads, gives a single entry per CDR3 protein. The repertoire holds approximately 830,000 distinct CDR3 sequences, about 62% seen once, with about a quarter in the top ten. The chain couples TRBV27 to TRBJ2-2, with no clear D. Specimen: blood. The sequence derives from a man younger than 40 in good health. The CDR3 bases are TGTGCCAGCAGCCCTATGTCAGTGGGCGGGGAGCTGTTTTTT. Translating gives CASSPMSVGGELFF.